This entry concerns a single T cell receptor beta chain. TCRdb fed the 5' RACE reads into MiXCR, producing one record per CDR3 protein. The repertoire holds 380,000 or so distinct CDR3 sequences, with roughly an eighth as singletons. The CDR3 is 14 residues long. J was trimmed by 4 bases and V by 1 base; bases with no gene match: 1. The V gene's germline CDR1 is SGHTA and CDR2 FQGNSA. This record belongs to a study of T-cell memory formation after mild COVID-19. The sequence came from a man aged 18 to 30 who had mild COVID-19 (a few samples of this study predate the infection). Cell type and time point are not known. V and J are TRBV7-2 and TRBJ2-5; 9 nucleotides line up with TRBD2. Source material: PBMCs or a T cell subset sorted from them (not recorded which). CDR3 DNA: TGTGCCAGCAGCTTAGAACTAGCGGGAGAGACCCAGTACTTC. Translated, it gives CASSLELAGETQYF.